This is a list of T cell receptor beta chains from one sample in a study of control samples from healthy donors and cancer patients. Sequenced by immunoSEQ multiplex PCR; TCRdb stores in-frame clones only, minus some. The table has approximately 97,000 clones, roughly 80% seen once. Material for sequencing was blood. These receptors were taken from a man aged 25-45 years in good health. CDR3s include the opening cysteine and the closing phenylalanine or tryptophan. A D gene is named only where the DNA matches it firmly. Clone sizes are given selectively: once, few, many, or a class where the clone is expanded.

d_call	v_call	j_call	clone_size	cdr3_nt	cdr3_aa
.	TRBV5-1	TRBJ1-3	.	TGCGCCAGCAGCTCATCCCCTGGGGGAAGTTTTGGAAACACCATATATTTT	CASSSSPGGSFGNTIYF
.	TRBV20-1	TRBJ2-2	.	TGCAGTGCTATTGACAGGTGGAAGAACACCGGGGAGCTGTTTTTT	CSAIDRWKNTGELFF
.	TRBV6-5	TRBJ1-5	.	TGTGCCAGCAGGGCCGGGTCCCAGCCCCAGCATTTT	CASRAGSQPQHF
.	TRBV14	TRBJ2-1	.	TGTGCCAGCAGCCAAGGGGGGGTTGAGCAGTTCTTC	CASSQGGVEQFF
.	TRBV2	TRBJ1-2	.	TGTGCCAGCAGTGAATATGGCTACACCTTC	CASSEYGYTF
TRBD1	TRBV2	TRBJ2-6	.	TGTGCCAGCAGTGAAGACAGGGGGAGCCCTGGGGCCAACGTCCTGACTTTC	CASSEDRGSPGANVLTF
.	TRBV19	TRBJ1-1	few	TGTGCCAGTAGTATTGGGAGAGGTGAAGCTTTCTTT	CASSIGRGEAFF
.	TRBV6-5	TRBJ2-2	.	TGTGCCAGCAGGGCGAACACCGGGGAGCTGTTTTTT	CASRANTGELFF
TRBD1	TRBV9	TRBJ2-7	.	TGTGCCAGCAGCGTTACAGGGGGCGAGCAGTACTTC	CASSVTGGEQYF
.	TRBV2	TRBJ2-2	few	TGTGCCAGCAGGAAGCTATATGGCGGGGAGCTGTTTTTT	CASRKLYGGELFF
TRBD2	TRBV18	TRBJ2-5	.	TGTGCCAGCTCACCCGGACTAGCGGGGCAACAAGAGACCCAGTACTTC	CASSPGLAGQQETQYF
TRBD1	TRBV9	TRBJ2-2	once	TGTGCCAGCAGCGTAGTCAGGGGGACCATGAACACCGGGGAGCTGTTTTTT	CASSVVRGTMNTGELFF
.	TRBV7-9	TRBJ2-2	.	TGTGCCAGCACCCCCCCCGGGGAGCTGTTTTTT	CASTPPGELFF
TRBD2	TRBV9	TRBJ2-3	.	TGTGCCAGCAGCGTAGGTCGGGGGGGTAACACAGATACGCAGTATTTT	CASSVGRGGNTDTQYF
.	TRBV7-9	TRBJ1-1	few	TGTGCCAGCAGCTTATCTGCCGAGGCTGAAGCTTTCTTT	CASSLSAEAEAFF
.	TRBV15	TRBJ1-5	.	TGTGCCACCAGCAGAACTAAGGAGGGGCGGGCCCAGCATTTT	CATSRTKEGRAQHF
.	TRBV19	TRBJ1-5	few	TGTGCCAGTACTCGGGGACGATATAGCAATCAGCCCCAGCATTTT	CASTRGRYSNQPQHF
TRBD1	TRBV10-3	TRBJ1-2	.	TGTGCCATCAGTGCGCGGGAGACAGGGGGTATATCGACCTTC	CAISARETGGISTF
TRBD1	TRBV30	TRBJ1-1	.	TGTGCCTGGAGTAGGCAGGGGGCGCCTTGGGCTTTCTTT	CAWSRQGAPWAFF
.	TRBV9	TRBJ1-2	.	TGTGCCAGCAGCGGACCGGACAGTGGGGTGGCTTATGGCTACACCTTC	CASSGPDSGVAYGYTF
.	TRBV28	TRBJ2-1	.	TGTGCCAGCAGTTTAAATTTGCCTAAAGGTTACAATGAGCAGTTCTTC	CASSLNLPKGYNEQFF
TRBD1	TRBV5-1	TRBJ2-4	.	TGCGCCAGCAGCTTGGCCGGACAGGGGAAAAACATTCAGTACTTC	CASSLAGQGKNIQYF
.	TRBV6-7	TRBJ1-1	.	TGTGCCAGCAGTTACCCCGGAGGGAACACTGAAGCTTTCTTT	CASSYPGGNTEAFF
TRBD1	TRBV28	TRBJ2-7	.	TGTGCCAGCAGTTCTACCGGGACAGGGACGTGGGAGCAGTACTTC	CASSSTGTGTWEQYF
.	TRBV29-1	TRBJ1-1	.	TGCAGCGCCCGCCGGACAGTTGAAGCTTTCTTT	CSARRTVEAFF
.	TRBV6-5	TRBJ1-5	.	TGTGCCAGCAAGGGGGAGCCACAGAGCAATCAGCCCCAGCATTTT	CASKGEPQSNQPQHF
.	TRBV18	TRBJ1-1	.	TGTGCCAGCTCACCATCAGCGAACACTGAAGCTTTCTTT	CASSPSANTEAFF
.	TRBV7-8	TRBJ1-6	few	TGTGCCAGCAGCCACCTGAATAATTCACCCCTCCACTTT	CASSHLNNSPLHF
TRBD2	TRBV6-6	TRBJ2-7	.	TGTGCCAGCGCTCCAGGCGGGGGGACCTACGAGCAGTACTTC	CASAPGGGTYEQYF
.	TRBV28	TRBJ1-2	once	TGTGCCAGCAGTTGGGACCGTAACTATGGCTACACCTTC	CASSWDRNYGYTF
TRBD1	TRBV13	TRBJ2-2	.	TGTGCCAGCAGCCCCCCCTACGGGACAGGGTACACCGGGGAGCTGTTTTTT	CASSPPYGTGYTGELFF
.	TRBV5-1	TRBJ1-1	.	TGCGCCAGCCGCCGCACAGTGGGGAACACTGAAGCTTTCTTT	CASRRTVGNTEAFF
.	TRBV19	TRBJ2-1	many	TGTGCCAGTAGTAATTACGATGAGCAGTTCTTC	CASSNYDEQFF
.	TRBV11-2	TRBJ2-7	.	TGTGCCAGCAGCTTAGATTGGCAATCCTACGAGCAGTACTTC	CASSLDWQSYEQYF
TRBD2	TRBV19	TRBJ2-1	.	TGTGCCAGTAGTGGAACTAGCGTATACAATGAGCAGTTCTTC	CASSGTSVYNEQFF
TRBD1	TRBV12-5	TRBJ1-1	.	TGTGCTAGTGGTCCCCTCGTGATGCAGGGGGCCAATGAAGCTTTCTTT	CASGPLVMQGANEAFF
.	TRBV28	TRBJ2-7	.	TGTGCCAGCAGTTTACTTAACTACGAGCAGTACTTC	CASSLLNYEQYF
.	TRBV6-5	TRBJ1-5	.	TGTGCCAGCAGAAGAGACCATTCGCATCAGCCCCAGCATTTT	CASRRDHSHQPQHF
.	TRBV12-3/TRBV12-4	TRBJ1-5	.	TGTGCCAGCAGTTTCATCCCCAATCAGCCCCAGCATTTT	CASSFIPNQPQHF
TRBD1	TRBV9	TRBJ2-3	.	TGTGCCAGCAGCGACAGGGGTGGTAGCACAGATACGCAGTATTTT	CASSDRGGSTDTQYF
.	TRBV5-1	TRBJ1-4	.	TGCGCCAGCAGCGAAGCAGGAAAACTGTTTTTT	CASSEAGKLFF
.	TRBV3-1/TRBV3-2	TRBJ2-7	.	TGTGCCAGCAGCCAACCAGGGGGGCGTTCCTACGAGCAGTACTTC	CASSQPGGRSYEQYF
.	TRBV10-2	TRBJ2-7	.	TGCGCCAGCAGGGAGGGGGAGTCCAACGAGCAGTACTTC	CASREGESNEQYF
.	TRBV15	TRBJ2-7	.	TGTGCCACCAGCAGAGTGGCCGGAGGGCAGTACTTC	CATSRVAGGQYF
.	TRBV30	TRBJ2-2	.	TGTGCCTCGAACCGAGGTACCGGGCCCCCGGGGACCGGGGAGCTGTTTTTT	CASNRGTGPPGTGELFF
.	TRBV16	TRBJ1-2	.	TGTGCCAGCACCCCGGCACAGGGCTATGGCTACACCTTC	CASTPAQGYGYTF
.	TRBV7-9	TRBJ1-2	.	TGTGCCAGCAGCTCCCTTATGGGCGCCGTCTATGGCTACACCTTC	CASSSLMGAVYGYTF
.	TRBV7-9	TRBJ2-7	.	TGTGCCAGCAGCTCAACGGACAGAGCCTACGAGCAGTACTTC	CASSSTDRAYEQYF
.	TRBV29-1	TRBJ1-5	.	TGCAGCGTTAGAAATGGGCCTAATCAGCCCCAGCATTTT	CSVRNGPNQPQHF
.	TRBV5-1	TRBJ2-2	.	TGCGCCAGCAGCTTGGAAACCGGGGAGCTGTTTTTT	CASSLETGELFF
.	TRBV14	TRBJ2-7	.	TGTGCCAGCAGCCAAGACGTGTCCGGGAAGGACGAGCAGTACTTC	CASSQDVSGKDEQYF
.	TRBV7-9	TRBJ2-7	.	TGTGCCAGCAGCTTATGGGCAGGCTACGAGCAGTACTTC	CASSLWAGYEQYF
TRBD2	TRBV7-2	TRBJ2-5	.	TGTGCCAGCAGCTCCTCTAGCGGGGTACCTCAAGAGACCCAGTACTTC	CASSSSSGVPQETQYF
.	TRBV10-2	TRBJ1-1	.	TGCGCCAGTGGGGGAATGGTGAACACTGAAGCTTTCTTT	CASGGMVNTEAFF